The rows below give T cell receptor beta chains drawn from one sample of a study of blood T cell repertoires in COVID-19. Here immunoSEQ multiplex PCR was the method, and the copy in TCRdb shows in-frame clones only, minus some. The sample lists roughly 330,000 clones, roughly nine tenths occurring once. Sequencing used peripheral blood. The receptor source for this set is a man between 18 and 29 years old who had recovered from COVID-19. Both conserved end residues are part of each CDR3. D genes are given only for firm matches. Clone sizes are given selectively: once, few, many, or a class where the clone is expanded.

J,D,size,V,DNA,CDR3
TRBJ1-2,TRBD1,NA,TRBV30,TGTGCCTGGAGGGGACAGGGCTATGGCTACACCTTC,CAWRGQGYGYTF
TRBJ2-3,NA,NA,TRBV4-1,TGCGCCAGCAGCCAAAGACTAGGGCACACAGATACGCAGTATTTT,CASSQRLGHTDTQYF
TRBJ1-4,TRBD1,NA,TRBV2,TGTGCCAGCAGTTCTTTGACAGGGGATAATGAAAAACTGTTTTTT,CASSSLTGDNEKLFF
TRBJ1-1,NA,once,TRBV11-3,TGTGCCAGCAGCCCTTTGGGGGCTGGTGAAGCTTTCTTT,CASSPLGAGEAFF
TRBJ1-1,TRBD1,NA,TRBV7-3,TGTGCCAGCAGGGGCTTCGGACAGGTGAACACTGAAGCTTTCTTT,CASRGFGQVNTEAFF
TRBJ2-3,TRBD2,NA,TRBV18,TGTGCCAGCTCACCCCTAGCGGGGGTGGGAGATACGCAGTATTTT,CASSPLAGVGDTQYF
TRBJ1-1,TRBD1,NA,TRBV6-6,TGTGCCAGCAGTCCCAAACAGGGGGTGAACACTGAAGCTTTCTTT,CASSPKQGVNTEAFF
TRBJ2-7,TRBD2,NA,TRBV27,TGTGCCAGCAGTCTCCTTGGGACTAGCGGCTCCTACGAGCAGTACTTC,CASSLLGTSGSYEQYF
TRBJ2-3,NA,NA,TRBV27,TGTGCCAGCAGTTTAGCGCAGGGCGGCACAGATACGCAGTATTTT,CASSLAQGGTDTQYF
TRBJ2-3,NA,NA,TRBV19,TGTGCCAGTAGTATCTCAGATTCAGATACGCAGTATTTT,CASSISDSDTQYF
TRBJ2-1,NA,NA,TRBV5-4,TGTGCCAGCAGCTTCAACGGAGCTGATAATGAGCAGTTCTTC,CASSFNGADNEQFF
TRBJ1-3,TRBD1,NA,TRBV5-4,TGTGCCAGCAGCGCCCCGGGACAGGCGGGCTCTGGAAACACCATATATTTT,CASSAPGQAGSGNTIYF
TRBJ2-7,TRBD1,NA,TRBV7-3,TGTGCCAGCAGCCCGGGTGGGGCAGGGGGCCACTACGAGCAGTACTTC,CASSPGGAGGHYEQYF
TRBJ1-4,TRBD1,NA,TRBV19,TGTGCCAGTAGTATAGACCGGACAGGGACCTCATCTAATGAAAAACTGTTTTTT,CASSIDRTGTSSNEKLFF
TRBJ1-1,TRBD1,NA,TRBV19,TGTGCCAGTAGATCGTACACAGGGGGCATGGAAAACACTGAAGCTTTCTTT,CASRSYTGGMENTEAFF
TRBJ2-5,NA,few,TRBV15,TGTGCCACCAGCAGAGGAGACAGAAAAGAGACCCAGTACTTC,CATSRGDRKETQYF
TRBJ2-1,TRBD2,NA,TRBV5-1,TGCGCCAGCAGCTTGGGTAGCGGGGACAATGAGCAGTTCTTC,CASSLGSGDNEQFF
TRBJ1-6,NA,NA,TRBV21-1,TGTGCCAGCAGCAAGCAGAGGATGTCGAGCTCCTATAATTCACCCCTCCACTTT,CASSKQRMSSSYNSPLHF
TRBJ1-2,NA,NA,TRBV2,TGTGCCAGCAGTGCCGACTATGGCTACACCTTC,CASSADYGYTF
TRBJ2-7,NA,NA,TRBV9,TGTGCCAGCAGTGAAGGGGAGGCCTACGAGCAGTACTTC,CASSEGEAYEQYF
TRBJ1-1,NA,NA,TRBV10-1,TGCGCCAGCAGTGAGTCGAATGTAGGCAGGGGGAACACTGAAGCTTTCTTT,CASSESNVGRGNTEAFF
TRBJ2-5,NA,NA,TRBV7-2,TGTGCCAGCAGCTTATTCTCCAGTGGGGCCAACCAAGAGACCCAGTACTTC,CASSLFSSGANQETQYF
TRBJ1-6,NA,once,TRBV18,TGTGCCAGCTCACCCCAGGCTGTAACAGGCGCTCTTGCTAATTCACCCCTCCACTTT,CASSPQAVTGALANSPLHF
TRBJ1-1,NA,once,TRBV5-6,TGTGCCAGCAGCTTCAGGAGGCAGGCAATAATTACGAGGAACACTGAAGCTTTCTTT,CASSFRRQAIITRNTEAFF
TRBJ2-2,NA,NA,TRBV4-3,TGCGCCAGCGGATACAGGGTATCCGGGGAGCTGTTTTTT,CASGYRVSGELFF
TRBJ1-4,TRBD1,NA,TRBV6-1,TGTGCCAGCAGTGATGAAGGACAGGTCCATGAAAAACTGTTTTTT,CASSDEGQVHEKLFF
TRBJ1-2,TRBD1,NA,TRBV9,TGTGCCAGCAGCCCGGGACAGGGGCACTATGGCTACACCTTC,CASSPGQGHYGYTF
TRBJ2-7,NA,NA,TRBV20-1,TGCAGTGCTCCCAGGGACTACGAGCAGTACTTC,CSAPRDYEQYF
TRBJ2-2,TRBD1,NA,TRBV27,TGTGCCAGCAGTTTAAGTCGACAGGGGGCTACCGGGGAGCTGTTTTTT,CASSLSRQGATGELFF
TRBJ2-5,NA,NA,TRBV18,TGTGCCAGCTCACCACGGCAGGGAGGGGGAAGAGTAGTACAGTACTTC,CASSPRQGGGRVVQYF
TRBJ2-7,TRBD2,NA,TRBV27,TGTGCCATATCGTCCCTAGCGGGTCCCTACGAGCAGTACTTC,CAISSLAGPYEQYF
TRBJ2-7,TRBD2,NA,TRBV5-1,TGCGCCAGCTCCTGGACTAGCGGGAGTGGTTCCTCCTCCTACGAGCAGTACTTC,CASSWTSGSGSSSYEQYF
TRBJ2-5,TRBD1,NA,TRBV25-1,TGTGCCAGCAGTGAATATGATGGGACAGAAGAGACCCAGTACTTC,CASSEYDGTEETQYF
TRBJ2-7,TRBD2,NA,TRBV7-2,TGTGCCAGCAGCTTAGCGGGCCAGGGAGGGAGGACGGGTCTACACTACGAGCAGTACTTC,CASSLAGQGGRTGLHYEQYF
TRBJ2-2,NA,NA,TRBV6-5,TGTGCCAGCAGTCCCATCACCGGGGAGCTGTTTTTT,CASSPITGELFF
TRBJ2-2,NA,NA,TRBV24-1,TGTGCCACCAGGGCAGGTACAACCGGGGAGCTGTTTTTT,CATRAGTTGELFF
TRBJ1-5,TRBD1,NA,TRBV2,TGTGCCAGCAGTGAACTGGACAGGAATCAGCCCCAGCATTTT,CASSELDRNQPQHF
TRBJ2-7,TRBD1,NA,TRBV7-9,TGTGCCAGCAGCTTGGGGACAGGCGGGTTGAAGTACTTC,CASSLGTGGLKYF
TRBJ2-7,NA,NA,TRBV19,TGTGCCAGTAGTATAGGCGGGGCGGTCGGCTACGGGGGCTACGAGCAGTACTTC,CASSIGGAVGYGGYEQYF
TRBJ2-3,TRBD1,NA,TRBV18,TGTGCCAGCTCGCCTAAAGGACAGGGGGCGAGTTTGAGAACAGATACGCAGTATTTT,CASSPKGQGASLRTDTQYF
TRBJ2-7,NA,NA,TRBV6-2/TRBV6-3,TGTGCCAGCAGTTCCCCCGTAGCCTACGAGCAGTACTTC,CASSSPVAYEQYF
TRBJ2-3,NA,NA,TRBV29-1,TGCAGCGTTGACAGGGCGACAGATACGCAGTATTTT,CSVDRATDTQYF
TRBJ1-2,NA,NA,TRBV29-1,TGCAGCGTTGGTACAGGGTCAAACTATGGCTACACCTTC,CSVGTGSNYGYTF
TRBJ2-7,NA,NA,TRBV6-5,TGTGCCAGCAGTTACTCTGGGCTCAGCTCCTACGAGCAGTACTTC,CASSYSGLSSYEQYF
TRBJ2-1,NA,NA,TRBV7-9,TGTGCCAGCAGCTTAGCACGCGGTACCTACAATGAGCAGTTCTTC,CASSLARGTYNEQFF
TRBJ1-1,TRBD1,NA,TRBV13,TGTGCCAGCAGCAGCGACAGGGAATCGGGGAACACTGAAGCTTTCTTT,CASSSDRESGNTEAFF
TRBJ1-3,NA,NA,TRBV7-8,TGTGCCAGCAGCTCCAGGGGATCGGGAAACACCATATATTTT,CASSSRGSGNTIYF
TRBJ1-1,NA,NA,TRBV2,TGTGCCAGCTTACACTATACCTCGATGAACACTGAAGCTTTCTTT,CASLHYTSMNTEAFF
TRBJ1-1,NA,NA,TRBV5-5,TGTGCCAGCAGCCCCGGACTAGGGCAGAAGAACACTGAAGCTTTCTTT,CASSPGLGQKNTEAFF
TRBJ2-6,NA,NA,TRBV25-1,TGTGCCAGCAGTGACAGCTCTGGGGCCAACGTCCTGACTTTC,CASSDSSGANVLTF
TRBJ1-6,NA,few,TRBV6-5,TGTGCCAGCAGTTACTCGCTACATTCACCCCTCCACTTT,CASSYSLHSPLHF
TRBJ1-1,NA,NA,TRBV10-2,TGCGCCAGCAGTGCAAAGGGAGAGGCTTTCTTT,CASSAKGEAFF
TRBJ2-3,NA,NA,TRBV12-3/TRBV12-4,TGTGCCAGCAGAAATAGGGAGACAGATACGCAGTATTTT,CASRNRETDTQYF
TRBJ2-1,NA,NA,TRBV5-1,TGCGCCAGCAGCTTGAGAGGGTCGGGGGATAGAGATGAGCAGTTCTTC,CASSLRGSGDRDEQFF
TRBJ1-6,NA,NA,TRBV3-1/TRBV3-2,TGTGCCAGCAGCCAAGACGCCAGGGTAGGCTCACCCCTCCACTTT,CASSQDARVGSPLHF
TRBJ1-2,NA,NA,TRBV18,TGTGCCAGCTCACCAACAGGGCCCGCCTATGGCTACACCTTC,CASSPTGPAYGYTF
TRBJ2-7,NA,NA,TRBV7-3,TGTGCCAGCAGCTTCCCTATCGCAACCTACGAGCAGTACTTC,CASSFPIATYEQYF